This entry lists 10 T cell receptor beta chains sequenced from one sample in a study of T cells in Graves' hyperthyroidism and ophthalmopathy. RNA transcripts were the template for amplifying TCR beta CDR3 regions. Primed by the HTBI set, a first-round RT-PCR was run on the TCR CDR3. TCRdb processed the multiplex PCR reads anew with MiXCR; each CDR3 protein has one entry. Among about 380,000 distinct CDR3 sequences listed, under 20% were seen once. Sequencing was carried out using blood. These receptors originate from a man younger than 35 with Graves' ophthalmopathy.

The CDR3 DNA follows: TGTGCCAGCAGTTTAGACACAGGGGGGGGAAACACCATATATTTT. Protein product: CASSLDTGGGNTIYF. The gene calls are TRBV12-3 or TRBV12-4 and TRBJ1-3; 8 nucleotides match TRBD1. V was pared by 1 base and J by 4 bases, with 3 bases of the junction left unmatched. This CDR3 comprises 15 residues.

The sample holds many counts of this clonotype. The rearrangement joins TRBV13 to TRBJ2-7; tentatively, D is TRBD1 (5 bases). The CDR3 totals 15 residues. V was trimmed by 2 bases and J by 1 base, leaving 12 bases between them. The germline CDR1 and CDR2 sequences are PRHDT and FYEKMQ (reference sequence). The CDR3 DNA follows: TGTGCCAGCAGCTTACAGGGAAGAGTATCCTACGAGCAGTACTTC. Translating gives CASSLQGRVSYEQYF.

V gene TRBV9 combines with J gene TRBJ1-4; D is ambiguous. Germline CDR1 is SGDLS and CDR2 is YYNGEE. V gave up 0 bases and J gave up 3 bases, with 9 bases separating them. The CDR3 is 15 amino acids. CDR3 sequence reads: CASSVVGRPNEKLFF. The CDR3 DNA sequence: TGTGCCAGCAGCGTAGTAGGGCGGCCTAATGAAAAACTGTTTTTT.

CDR3 amino acids: CASTLRKRGGLAGNQPQHF. CDR3 nucleotide sequence: TGTGCCAGCACCCTAAGGAAGCGGGGGGGCCTGGCCGGCAATCAGCCCCAGCATTTT. The chain couples TRBV12-3 or TRBV12-4 to TRBJ1-5; D is perhaps TRBD1 (6 bases). Trimming took 7 bases from V and 2 from J, leaving 27 bases between them. The CDR3 totals 19 residues.

The sample holds many counts of this clonotype. The V call is TRBV18, the J call TRBJ1-6; possibly TRBD1 for D (5 bases). This CDR3 has 14 residues. Germline loops: CDR1 KGHSH, CDR2 LQKENI. V was cut by 3 bases and J by 9 bases, with 12 bases left in between. In DNA, the CDR3 is TGTGCCAGCTCACCGGAGGGGCTGCTTTCACCCCTCCACTTT. Encoded protein: CASSPEGLLSPLHF.

This clonotype was observed at least ten times. The chain employs TRBV7-2 and TRBJ2-1, with a tentative D call TRBD2 (7 bases). The CDR3 sequence is 17 residues long. Trimming left V 5 bases short and J 8 bases short, with 25 bases between. Germline V lookup: CDR1 SGHTA, CDR2 FQGNSA. The CDR3 coding sequence is TGTGCCAGCAGCCCCCGGCTGGGGTGGGGGGGCTCAGATGAGCAGTTCTTC. This gives the protein CASSPRLGWGGSDEQFF.

The table lists this clonotype with many counts. This chain joins TRBV28 and TRBJ1-5, with 7 bases fitting TRBD1. The CDR3 has 16 amino acids. V lost 4 bases, J lost 3 bases, and 9 bases stayed unmatched. Germline lookup yields CDR1 MDHEN and CDR2 SYDVKM. Here the CDR3 DNA reads TGTGCCAGCAGTTCTCTGAAGACAGGGAACAATCAGCCCCAGCATTTT. Protein product: CASSSLKTGNNQPQHF.

The rearrangement joins TRBV28 to TRBJ2-5; 8 bases are a match to TRBD1. V lost 5 bases, J lost 3 bases, and 5 bases stayed unmatched. This CDR3 has 14 residues. Germline V gene lookup returns CDR1 MDHEN and CDR2 SYDVKM. The CDR3 is CASSGGQAEETQYF. CDR3 sequence (DNA): TGTGCCAGCAGTGGGGGACAGGCCGAAGAGACCCAGTACTTC.

The rearrangement links TRBV5-1 to TRBJ2-2; 8 bases map to TRBD1. V shed 2 bases and J 1 base; nucleotides not matched to a gene: 4. CDR1 is SGHRS, CDR2 YFSETQ, per germline. The CDR3 is 16 residues long. CDR3 region: CASSFTGTGNTGELFF. In nucleotides, the CDR3 is TGCGCCAGCAGCTTCACCGGGACAGGGAACACCGGGGAGCTGTTTTTT.

Of note for this clonotype: Germline and junction disagree at one end, which may indicate a read error. The chain carries TRBV5-1 and TRBJ2-6, with no clear D. CDR1 and CDR2 from the germline V gene are SGHRS and YFSETQ. This CDR3 has 15 residues. The CDR3: CASSKTNSGANVLTF. CDR3 nucleotide sequence: TGTGCCAGCAGCAAAACGAACTCTGGGGCCAACGTCCTGACTTTC.